Presented here are 9 T cell receptor beta chains from one specimen sequenced in a study of CD8 T cells in Susac syndrome. cDNA came from roughly 0.47 to 1 ug RNA primed by random hexamers. TCRdb re-derived calls from the immunoSEQ multiplex PCR reads in MiXCR, one entry per CDR3 protein. The repertoire holds around 200,000 distinct CDR3 sequences, roughly 94% seen once, with around 0.076% in the top ten. Sequenced: CD4+ T cells from PBMCs. These TCRs come from a human donor with multiple sclerosis.

The rearrangement links TRBV20-1 to TRBJ1-5; D call uncertain. Trimming removed 0 bases from V and 4 bases from J, with 7 bases in between. This CDR3 comprises 13 residues. Germline assignment: CDR1 DFQATT and CDR2 SNEGSKA (reference sequence). Here the CDR3 reads CSARDFGNQPQHF. The CDR3 bases are TGCAGTGCTAGAGATTTCGGAAATCAGCCCCAGCATTTT.

CDR3 in amino acids: CAPNEQFF. For the CDR3, the DNA is TGTGCCCCCAATGAGCAGTTCTTC. This rearrangement joins TRBV7-9 to TRBJ2-1; D is undetermined. Germline V gives CDR1 SEHNR, CDR2 FQNEAQ (reference sequence). This CDR3 has 8 residues. Between the trimmed V and J ends, which lost 11 bases and 6 bases, there was a span of 2 bases.

This chain links TRBV27 with TRBJ1-5, with D tentatively TRBD1 (5 bases). CDR1 is MNHEY and CDR2 is SMNVEV in the germline V gene (reference sequence). The CDR3 spans 14 residues. With 6 bases removed from V and 2 bases from J, the gap between germline ends came to 11 bases. This CDR3 reads CASSPGRGNQPQHF. CDR3 coding DNA: TGTGCCAGCAGCCCGGGACGGGGCAATCAGCCCCAGCATTTT.

The CDR3 loop is CASSLRVGGAEAFF. The CDR3 DNA sequence: TGTGCCAGCAGTTTAAGGGTAGGTGGCGCTGAAGCTTTCTTT. The gene calls are TRBV27 and TRBJ1-1; no definite D call. Germline CDR1 MNHEY, CDR2 SMNVEV (reference sequence). The V and J ends lost 2 bases and 6 bases respectively, with 13 bases between them. There are 14 residues in the CDR3.

The chain couples TRBV29-1 to TRBJ2-2, with 8 bases aligning to TRBD1. With V trimmed by 6 bases and J by 1 base, 4 bases remained unmatched. This CDR3 is built from 14 residues. Germline V gene lookup returns CDR1 SQVTM and CDR2 ANQGSEA. The CDR3 loop is CSVMDRVNTGELFF. The DNA of the CDR3 is TGCAGCGTGATGGACAGGGTGAACACCGGGGAGCTGTTTTTT.

The J gene is TRBJ1-2, the V gene TRBV6-2 or TRBV6-3; 8 positions agree with TRBD1. The CDR3 extends over 13 amino acids. With 6 bases clipped from V and 4 bases from J, the junction kept 4 bases outside the gene matches. From germline, CDR1 is MNHEY and CDR2 SVGEGT. The CDR3 region is CASSWTGSYGYTF. The CDR3 bases are TGTGCCAGCAGCTGGACAGGGTCCTATGGCTACACCTTC.

The V and J genes are TRBV6-5 and TRBJ1-2; D ambiguous. The CDR3 extends over 15 amino acids. Germline CDR1 MNHEY, CDR2 SVGAGI. The V end was cut by 5 bases, the J end by 6 bases, with 19 bases between. The CDR3 DNA sequence: TGTGCCAGCAGTACCCGAGACCGGGCTAGCGATGGCTACACCTTC. Translated: CASSTRDRASDGYTF.

The CDR3 bases are TGCAGTGCTGCCAGCTTTCGGACGGACCCTGGGTACGAGCAGTACTTC. Encoded protein: CSAASFRTDPGYEQYF. The V and J genes are TRBV20-1 and TRBJ2-7; D call uncertain. In germline, CDR1 is DFQATT, CDR2 SNEGSKA (reference sequence). The germline V and J ends were trimmed by 5 bases and 4 bases, with 24 bases remaining between them. There are 16 residues in the CDR3.

The rearrangement links TRBV5-1 to TRBJ2-5; TRBD2 might be the D (6 bases). The germline V gene has CDR1 SGHRS and CDR2 YFSETQ. Trimming cost V 0 bases and J 3 bases, with 9 bases left between them. The CDR3 runs 14 residues. The CDR3 coding sequence is TGCGCCAGCAGCTTGGTCCAGCGGGAAGAGACCCAGTACTTC. The encoded protein is CASSLVQREETQYF. Complete variable domain (other parts from reference TRBV5-1 and TRBJ2-5): KAGVTQTPRYLIKTRGQQVTLSCSPISGHRSVSWYQQTPGQGLQFLFEYFSETQRNKGNFPGRFSGRQFSNSRSEMNVSTLELGDSALYLCASSLVQREETQYFGPGTRLLVL.